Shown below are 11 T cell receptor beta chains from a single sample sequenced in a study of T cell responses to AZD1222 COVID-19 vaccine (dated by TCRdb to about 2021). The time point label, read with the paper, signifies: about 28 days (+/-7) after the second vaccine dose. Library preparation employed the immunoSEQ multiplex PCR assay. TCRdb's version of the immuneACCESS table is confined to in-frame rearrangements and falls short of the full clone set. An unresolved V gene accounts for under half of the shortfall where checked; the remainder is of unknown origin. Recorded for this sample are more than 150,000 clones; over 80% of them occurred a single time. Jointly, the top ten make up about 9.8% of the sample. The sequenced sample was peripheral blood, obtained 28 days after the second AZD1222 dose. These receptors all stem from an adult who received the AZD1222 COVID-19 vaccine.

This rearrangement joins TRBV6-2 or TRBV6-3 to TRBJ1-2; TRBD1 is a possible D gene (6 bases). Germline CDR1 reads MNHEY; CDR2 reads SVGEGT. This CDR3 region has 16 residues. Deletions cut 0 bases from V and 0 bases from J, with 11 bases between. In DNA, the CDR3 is TGTGCCAGCAGTTACTCGAACGCAGGGGCTAACTATGGCTACACCTTC. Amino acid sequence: CASSYSNAGANYGYTF.

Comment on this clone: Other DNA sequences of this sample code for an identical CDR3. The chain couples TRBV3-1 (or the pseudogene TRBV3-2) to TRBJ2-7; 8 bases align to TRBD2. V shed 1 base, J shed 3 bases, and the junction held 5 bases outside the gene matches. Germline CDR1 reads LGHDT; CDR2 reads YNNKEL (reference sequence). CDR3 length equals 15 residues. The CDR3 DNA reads TGTGCCAGCAGCCAAGGCCTAGCGGGCGGCTACGAGCAGTACTTC. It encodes CASSQGLAGGYEQYF.

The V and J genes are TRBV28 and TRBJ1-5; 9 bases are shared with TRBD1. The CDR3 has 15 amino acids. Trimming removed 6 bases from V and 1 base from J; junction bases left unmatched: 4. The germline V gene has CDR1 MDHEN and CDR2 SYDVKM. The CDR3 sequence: CASRRQGVSNQPQHF. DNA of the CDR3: TGTGCCAGCAGACGACAGGGGGTGAGCAATCAGCCCCAGCATTTT.

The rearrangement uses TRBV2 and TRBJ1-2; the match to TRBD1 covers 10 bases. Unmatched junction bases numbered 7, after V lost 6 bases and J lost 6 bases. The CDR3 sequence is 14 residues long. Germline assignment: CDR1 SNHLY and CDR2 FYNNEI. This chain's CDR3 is CASSLLTGGHGYTF. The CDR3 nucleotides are TGTGCCAGCAGCCTCCTGACAGGGGGCCATGGCTACACCTTC.

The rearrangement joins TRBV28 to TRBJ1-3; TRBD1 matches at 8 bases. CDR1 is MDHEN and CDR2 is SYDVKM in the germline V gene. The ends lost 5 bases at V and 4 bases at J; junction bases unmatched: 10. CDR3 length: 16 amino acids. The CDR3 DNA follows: TGTGCCAGCAGTCCGCCAGGGGGCGCGGGGGGAAACACCATATATTTT. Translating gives CASSPPGGAGGNTIYF.

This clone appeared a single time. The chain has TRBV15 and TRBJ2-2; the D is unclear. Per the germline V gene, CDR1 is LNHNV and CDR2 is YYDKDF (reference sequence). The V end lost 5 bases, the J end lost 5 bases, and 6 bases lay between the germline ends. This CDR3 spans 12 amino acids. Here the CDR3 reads CATSVMTGELFF. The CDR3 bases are TGTGCCACCAGCGTCATGACCGGGGAGCTGTTTTTT.

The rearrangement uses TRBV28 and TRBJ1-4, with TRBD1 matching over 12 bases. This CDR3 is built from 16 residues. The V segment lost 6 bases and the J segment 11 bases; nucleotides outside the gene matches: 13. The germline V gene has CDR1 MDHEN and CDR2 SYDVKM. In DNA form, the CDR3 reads TGTGCCAGCAGCTCAACCGGGACAGGGGGCCCAGGGAAACTGTTTTTT. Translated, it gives CASSSTGTGGPGKLFF.

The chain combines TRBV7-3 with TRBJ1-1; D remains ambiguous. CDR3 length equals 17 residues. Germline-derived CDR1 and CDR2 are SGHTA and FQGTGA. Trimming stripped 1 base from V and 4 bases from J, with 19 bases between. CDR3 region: CASSLIRSSVAATEAFF. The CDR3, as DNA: TGTGCCAGCAGCTTAATAAGATCATCGGTGGCGGCCACTGAAGCTTTCTTT.

The CDR3 loop is CSASREIGTQYF. The CDR3 DNA reads as TGCAGTGCTAGTCGGGAAATCGGGACCCAGTACTTC. The rearrangement links TRBV20-1 to TRBJ2-5, with D perhaps TRBD2 (5 bases). CDR1 DFQATT and CDR2 SNEGSKA come from the germline V gene (reference sequence). This CDR3 region has 12 residues. Trimming pared 3 bases from V and 7 bases from J, leaving 12 bases between.

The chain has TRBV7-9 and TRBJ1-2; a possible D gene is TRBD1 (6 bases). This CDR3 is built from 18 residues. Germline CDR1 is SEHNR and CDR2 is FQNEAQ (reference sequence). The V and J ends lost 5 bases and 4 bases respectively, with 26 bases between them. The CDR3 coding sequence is TGTGCCAGCAGCCCTTTACCCTCCGCGGGGGCGAGGGGCTATGGCTACACCTTC. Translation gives CASSPLPSAGARGYGYTF.

CDR3 nucleotides: TGTGCCAGCAGCTTAGATGGACAGAGTAATTCACCCCTCCACTTT. Residues: CASSLDGQSNSPLHF. The chain carries TRBV7-9 and TRBJ1-6; maybe TRBD1 (6 bases). Germline CDR1 reads SEHNR; CDR2 reads FQNEAQ (reference sequence). This CDR3 contains 15 residues. The V and J ends lost 1 base and 6 bases respectively, with 10 bases between them.